This is a list of T cell receptor beta chains from one sample in a study of T-cell reconstitution after alpha-beta-depleted transplantation in children. TCRdb processed the PCR reads anew with MiXCR; each CDR3 protein has one entry. This table holds around 600,000 distinct CDR3 sequences, about 11% found once. Sequencing used PBMCs from the stem cell graft donor, obtained from the stem cell graft. These receptors originate from a human donor who donated a stem cell graft to a child with acute myeloid leukemia. Both conserved end residues are part of each CDR3. D genes are given only for firm matches. Only part of the rows carry a size: once, few, many, or a class if the clone is expanded.

clone size,J gene,V gene,D gene,CDR3 protein,CDR3 DNA
.,TRBJ2-3,TRBV20-1,TRBD2,CSARDSGDYSGSANTQYF,TGCAGTGCTAGAGACTCGGGTGATTATAGCGGGAGTGCAAATACGCAGTATTTT
few,TRBJ1-5,TRBV5-1,TRBD1,CASSFEGGRQPQHF,TGCGCCAGCAGCTTTGAAGGGGGCCGGCAGCCCCAGCATTTT
.,TRBJ2-7,TRBV6-2/TRBV6-3,.,CASGTTRGSYEQYF,TGTGCCAGCGGAACGACGAGGGGATCCTACGAGCAGTACTTC
few,TRBJ1-3,TRBV28,TRBD1,CASSSQGAWGNTIYF,TGTGCCAGCAGTTCGCAGGGGGCATGGGGAAACACCATATATTTT
many,TRBJ1-1,TRBV20-1,.,CSAKPGATEAFF,TGCAGTGCTAAACCAGGGGCCACTGAAGCTTTCTTT
.,TRBJ2-3,TRBV11-2,.,CASSLGRSASTDTQYF,TGTGCCAGCAGCTTAGGTCGGAGTGCTAGCACAGATACGCAGTATTTT
.,TRBJ1-5,TRBV20-1,.,CSASLANQPQHF,TGCAGTGCTAGTCTAGCCAATCAGCCCCAGCATTTT
.,TRBJ2-1,TRBV20-1,TRBD1,CSASPRQGYNEQFF,TGCAGTGCTAGTCCCAGACAGGGATACAATGAGCAGTTCTTC
.,TRBJ2-2,TRBV3-1,.,CASSLSSRGLANTGELFF,TGTGCCAGCAGCCTTAGTAGCCGGGGGTTGGCGAACACCGGGGAGCTGTTTTTT
.,TRBJ2-1,TRBV11-2,TRBD2,CASSLFRTSGSEDEQFF,TGTGCCAGCAGCTTATTTCGGACTAGCGGGAGCGAGGATGAGCAGTTCTTC
many,TRBJ1-6,TRBV20-1,.,CSASPHVGSPLHF,TGCAGTGCTAGCCCCCACGTGGGTTCACCCCTCCACTTT
once,TRBJ2-1,TRBV12-3/TRBV12-4,TRBD1,CTSCLPGQPPGPGNEQFF,TGTACCAGCTGTTTACCGGGACAGCCACCGGGGCCTGGGAATGAGCAGTTCTTC
.,TRBJ2-2,TRBV6-5,TRBD2,CASSYANSGRATTGELFF,TGTGCCAGCAGTTACGCGAATAGCGGGAGGGCTACCACCGGGGAGCTGTTTTTT
many,TRBJ2-1,TRBV7-3,.,CASSPTRVSYNEQFF,TGTGCCAGCAGCCCCACTAGGGTCTCCTACAATGAGCAGTTCTTC
.,TRBJ2-5,TRBV4-3,.,CASSQDLGGAVQETQYF,TGCGCCAGCAGCCAAGATCTTGGGGGAGCAGTCCAAGAGACCCAGTACTTC
few,TRBJ2-1,TRBV29-1,TRBD1,CSGRTGEPEQFF,TGCAGCGGAAGGACAGGCGAACCTGAGCAGTTCTTC
many,TRBJ2-1,TRBV29-1,TRBD1,CSVEDLAGGTYNEQFF,TGCAGCGTTGAAGATCTGGCAGGGGGAACGTACAATGAGCAGTTCTTC
few,TRBJ1-5,TRBV29-1,.,CSVVSGNQPQHF,TGCAGCGTTGTGTCGGGCAATCAGCCCCAGCATTTT
many,TRBJ2-2,TRBV12-3/TRBV12-4,.,CASTGNTGELFF,TGTGCCAGCACGGGAAACACCGGGGAGCTGTTTTTT
few,TRBJ1-5,TRBV2,.,CASNPGGSNQPQHF,TGTGCCAGCAACCCGGGAGGTAGCAATCAGCCCCAGCATTTT
.,TRBJ2-7,TRBV6-2/TRBV6-3,.,CASSSTSSENSYEQYF,TGTGCCAGCAGTTCGACGTCTAGCGAGAACTCCTACGAGCAGTACTTC
few,TRBJ1-1,TRBV4-3,.,CASSQPLGSSNTEAFF,TGCGCCAGCAGCCAACCATTAGGATCCTCGAACACTGAAGCTTTCTTT
few,TRBJ2-3,TRBV7-8,TRBD2,CASSLLAGVLDTQYF,TGTGCCAGCAGCTTACTAGCGGGAGTATTAGATACGCAGTATTTT
many,TRBJ2-7,TRBV10-3,.,CAISEARYEQYF,TGTGCCATCAGTGAGGCACGATACGAGCAGTACTTC
.,TRBJ2-7,TRBV30,TRBD2,CAWSEGTSGYEQYF,TGTGCCTGGAGTGAGGGGACTAGCGGCTACGAGCAGTACTTC
many,TRBJ1-1,TRBV25-1,.,CASSERLTNTEAFF,TGTGCCAGCAGTGAACGGCTGACGAACACTGAAGCTTTCTTT
.,TRBJ2-3,TRBV29-1,.,CSVSLEDTQYF,TGCAGCGTTTCCCTCGAGGATACGCAGTATTTT
.,TRBJ2-3,TRBV3-1,.,CASGIAFTDTQYF,TGTGCCAGCGGGATAGCGTTCACAGATACGCAGTATTTT
.,TRBJ2-1,TRBV30,TRBD2,CAWGTSGGIYNEQFF,TGTGCCTGGGGGACTAGCGGGGGGATCTACAATGAGCAGTTCTTC
.,TRBJ2-3,TRBV20-1,TRBD2,CSAAGTSEADTQYF,TGCAGTGCTGCCGGGACTAGCGAGGCAGATACGCAGTATTTT
few,TRBJ2-7,TRBV29-1,.,CSVDGGSRDEQYF,TGCAGCGTTGATGGAGGAAGTAGGGACGAGCAGTACTTC
.,TRBJ2-7,TRBV20-1,TRBD2,CSATSPGAGAEQYF,TGCAGTGCTACTTCCCCGGGAGCGGGAGCAGAGCAGTACTTC
few,TRBJ1-5,TRBV20-1,.,CSAGEQPRGAQHF,TGCAGTGCTGGAGAACAGCCTAGAGGGGCCCAGCATTTT
.,TRBJ2-7,TRBV27,.,CASTPGREQYF,TGTGCCAGCACCCCAGGCCGCGAGCAGTACTTC
few,TRBJ2-2,TRBV24-1,.,CATSVLNKLFF,TGTGCCACCAGTGTCTTGAATAAGCTGTTTTTT
few,TRBJ1-2,TRBV29-1,TRBD1,CSATAGQSLYGYTF,TGCAGCGCTACCGCGGGACAGAGCCTCTATGGCTACACCTTC
many,TRBJ2-1,TRBV12-3/TRBV12-4,TRBD2,CASTLGTSGREYNNEQFF,TGTGCCAGCACCTTAGGGACTAGCGGGAGGGAATATAACAATGAGCAGTTCTTC
many,TRBJ2-7,TRBV20-1,TRBD2,CSAPGLAGKEQYF,TGCAGTGCCCCCGGACTAGCAGGAAAGGAGCAGTACTTC
.,TRBJ2-2,TRBV20-1,TRBD2,CSAREVAGALYTGELFF,TGCAGTGCTAGAGAGGTAGCGGGAGCGTTGTACACCGGGGAGCTGTTTTTT
few,TRBJ1-1,TRBV7-9,.,CASSLSGVTAFF,TGTGCCAGCAGCTTAAGCGGGGTGACGGCTTTCTTT
few,TRBJ2-5,TRBV7-2,.,CASSLYGSRETQYF,TGTGCCAGCAGCTTATATGGTAGCAGAGAGACCCAGTACTTC
.,TRBJ2-7,TRBV20-1,TRBD1,CSASGPTGDPYEQYF,TGCAGTGCTAGTGGACCCACAGGGGACCCCTACGAGCAGTACTTC
.,TRBJ1-3,TRBV7-8,.,CASSLYPSSGNTIYF,TGTGCCAGCAGCTTATATCCGAGCTCTGGAAACACCATATATTTT
.,TRBJ2-5,TRBV12-3/TRBV12-4,.,CASSPTSSQTQYF,TGTGCCAGCAGTCCGACTAGTAGCCAGACCCAGTACTTC
.,TRBJ2-2,TRBV5-1,.,CASSLGLDVGELFF,TGCGCCAGCAGCTTAGGGTTGGACGTCGGGGAGCTGTTTTTT
few,TRBJ1-4,TRBV20-1,.,CSALPRSAWTNEKLFF,TGCAGTGCTCTCCCCCGGTCGGCCTGGACTAATGAAAAACTGTTTTTT
.,TRBJ2-2,TRBV20-1,.,CSVPNLGTGELFF,TGCAGTGTCCCGAACCTGGGCACCGGGGAGCTGTTTTTT
many,TRBJ2-5,TRBV2,.,CASSALQETQYF,TGTGCCAGCAGTGCACTGCAAGAGACCCAGTACTTC
.,TRBJ2-1,TRBV5-1,.,CASSDGLASGRIEQFF,TGCGCCAGCAGCGATGGATTGGCGTCCGGTCGAATCGAGCAGTTCTTC
few,TRBJ2-3,TRBV25-1,.,CASSEYGDTQYF,TGTGCCAGCAGTGAATATGGGGATACGCAGTATTTT
.,TRBJ2-2,TRBV20-1,TRBD1,CSGGNRDRGYTGELFF,TGCAGTGGGGGGAACCGGGACAGGGGATACACCGGGGAGCTGTTTTTT
.,TRBJ1-2,TRBV20-1,.,CSASTTSPVGYTF,TGCAGTGCTAGTACGACATCTCCCGTCGGGTACACTTTC
.,TRBJ2-1,TRBV4-2,.,CASSQDTGDPSEQFF,TGTGCCAGCAGCCAAGATACGGGAGACCCCAGTGAGCAGTTCTTC
few,TRBJ2-1,TRBV29-1,.,CSTGTSSYNEQFF,TGCAGCACCGGGACGAGCTCCTACAATGAGCAGTTCTTC